This entry concerns a single T cell receptor beta chain. The data belong to a study of cytomegalovirus exposure and HLA in healthy donors. Sequencing was performed with immunoSEQ multiplex PCR; in TCRdb, only in-frame clones are kept and a portion is missing. The sample records about 120,000 clones, 75% to 90% being singletons. CDR3 length: 15 residues. Germline V gene data show CDR1 as SGHTA and CDR2 as FQGNSA. Trimming pared 0 bases from V and 7 bases from J, leaving 12 bases between. The specimen sequenced was PBMCs. This sequence joins TRBV7-2 and TRBJ2-2, with a tentative D call TRBD1 (5 bases). The sequence was collected from a man aged 18 to 29 in good health and CMV-seropositive. The CDR3 nucleotides read TGTGCCAGCAGCTTAGCCACTTCAGGGATCGGGGAGCTGTTTTTT. It codes for CASSLATSGIGELFF.